Listed below are T cell receptor beta chains from one sample, sequenced in a study of B cell selection in AIRE deficiency. Clones were sequenced by immunoSEQ multiplex PCR, and TCRdb holds only the in-frame ones, with some missing. In the table there are roughly 24,000 clones, 96% of which are singletons. Material for sequencing was CD4+CD127+ conventional T cells sorted from PBMCs. The receptors here all came from a human donor in good health. CDR3s include the opening cysteine and the closing phenylalanine or tryptophan. Fields, in order: V gene, clone size, D gene, J gene, CDR3 protein, CDR3 DNA. D genes are given only for firm matches. Not every row has a clone size; where given, it reads once, few, many or a size class.

TRBV2,NA,NA,TRBJ2-7,CASSDLPYEQYF,TGTGCCAGCAGTGACTTGCCCTACGAGCAGTACTTC
TRBV5-1,NA,NA,TRBJ1-5,CASSLTAGINQPQHF,TGCGCCAGCAGCTTAACGGCGGGCATCAATCAGCCCCAGCATTTT
TRBV6-1,NA,NA,TRBJ1-5,CASSDKDSLLYSNQPQHF,TGTGCCAGCAGTGACAAGGATTCCCTCCTTTATAGCAATCAGCCCCAGCATTTT
TRBV27,NA,TRBD2,TRBJ2-3,CASSGRGGFFSTDTQYF,TGTGCCAGCAGTGGTCGCGGGGGGTTCTTTAGCACAGATACGCAGTATTTT
TRBV5-1,NA,NA,TRBJ2-2,CASGVFGGNTGELFF,TGCGCCAGCGGAGTCTTCGGGGGGAACACCGGGGAGCTGTTTTTT
TRBV4-3,NA,NA,TRBJ1-3,CASSPGTFNSGNTIYF,TGCGCCAGCAGCCCGGGGACTTTCAACTCTGGAAACACCATATATTTT
TRBV28,NA,NA,TRBJ1-3,CASSLHRSSGNTIYF,TGTGCCAGCAGTTTGCACAGGTCCTCTGGAAACACCATATATTTT
TRBV6-6,NA,NA,TRBJ1-2,CASIPYRERTGGYTF,TGTGCCAGCATCCCCTACAGGGAGCGTACGGGTGGCTACACCTTC
TRBV29-1,once,NA,TRBJ1-1,CSVVEGGAFF,TGCAGCGTTGTTGAAGGGGGAGCTTTCTTT
TRBV11-3,NA,TRBD2,TRBJ2-3,CASGDGGGLTDTQYF,TGTGCCAGCGGCGACGGCGGGGGACTCACAGATACGCAGTATTTT
TRBV5-1,NA,NA,TRBJ2-5,CASTPSRANQETQYF,TGCGCCAGCACCCCCAGCAGGGCGAACCAAGAGACCCAGTACTTC
TRBV6-5,NA,NA,TRBJ2-7,CASRRGSSYEQYF,TGTGCCAGCAGGCGGGGTTCGTCCTACGAGCAGTACTTC
TRBV5-1,NA,NA,TRBJ1-1,CASSTQGDTEAFF,TGCGCCAGCAGCACACAGGGTGACACTGAAGCTTTCTTT
TRBV4-1,NA,NA,TRBJ1-1,CASSQGGSINLMNTEAFF,TGCGCCAGCAGCCAAGGAGGGTCGATCAACCTTATGAACACTGAAGCTTTCTTT
TRBV30,NA,TRBD1,TRBJ1-3,CAWRTTGWIGNTIYF,TGTGCCTGGAGAACGACAGGGTGGATTGGAAACACCATATATTTT
TRBV21-1,NA,NA,TRBJ1-4,CASSNLPEETNEKLFF,TGTGCCAGCAGCAACCTTCCAGAGGAGACTAATGAAAAACTGTTTTTT
TRBV5-5,NA,NA,TRBJ1-4,CASSFGVNEKLFF,TGTGCCAGCAGCTTCGGGGTAAATGAAAAACTGTTTTTT
TRBV7-2,NA,NA,TRBJ1-4,CASSLIAWANEKLFF,TGTGCCAGCAGCTTAATAGCATGGGCGAATGAAAAACTGTTTTTT
TRBV5-1,NA,NA,TRBJ2-7,CASSLGNYEQYF,TGCGCCAGCAGCTTGGGTAACTACGAGCAGTACTTC